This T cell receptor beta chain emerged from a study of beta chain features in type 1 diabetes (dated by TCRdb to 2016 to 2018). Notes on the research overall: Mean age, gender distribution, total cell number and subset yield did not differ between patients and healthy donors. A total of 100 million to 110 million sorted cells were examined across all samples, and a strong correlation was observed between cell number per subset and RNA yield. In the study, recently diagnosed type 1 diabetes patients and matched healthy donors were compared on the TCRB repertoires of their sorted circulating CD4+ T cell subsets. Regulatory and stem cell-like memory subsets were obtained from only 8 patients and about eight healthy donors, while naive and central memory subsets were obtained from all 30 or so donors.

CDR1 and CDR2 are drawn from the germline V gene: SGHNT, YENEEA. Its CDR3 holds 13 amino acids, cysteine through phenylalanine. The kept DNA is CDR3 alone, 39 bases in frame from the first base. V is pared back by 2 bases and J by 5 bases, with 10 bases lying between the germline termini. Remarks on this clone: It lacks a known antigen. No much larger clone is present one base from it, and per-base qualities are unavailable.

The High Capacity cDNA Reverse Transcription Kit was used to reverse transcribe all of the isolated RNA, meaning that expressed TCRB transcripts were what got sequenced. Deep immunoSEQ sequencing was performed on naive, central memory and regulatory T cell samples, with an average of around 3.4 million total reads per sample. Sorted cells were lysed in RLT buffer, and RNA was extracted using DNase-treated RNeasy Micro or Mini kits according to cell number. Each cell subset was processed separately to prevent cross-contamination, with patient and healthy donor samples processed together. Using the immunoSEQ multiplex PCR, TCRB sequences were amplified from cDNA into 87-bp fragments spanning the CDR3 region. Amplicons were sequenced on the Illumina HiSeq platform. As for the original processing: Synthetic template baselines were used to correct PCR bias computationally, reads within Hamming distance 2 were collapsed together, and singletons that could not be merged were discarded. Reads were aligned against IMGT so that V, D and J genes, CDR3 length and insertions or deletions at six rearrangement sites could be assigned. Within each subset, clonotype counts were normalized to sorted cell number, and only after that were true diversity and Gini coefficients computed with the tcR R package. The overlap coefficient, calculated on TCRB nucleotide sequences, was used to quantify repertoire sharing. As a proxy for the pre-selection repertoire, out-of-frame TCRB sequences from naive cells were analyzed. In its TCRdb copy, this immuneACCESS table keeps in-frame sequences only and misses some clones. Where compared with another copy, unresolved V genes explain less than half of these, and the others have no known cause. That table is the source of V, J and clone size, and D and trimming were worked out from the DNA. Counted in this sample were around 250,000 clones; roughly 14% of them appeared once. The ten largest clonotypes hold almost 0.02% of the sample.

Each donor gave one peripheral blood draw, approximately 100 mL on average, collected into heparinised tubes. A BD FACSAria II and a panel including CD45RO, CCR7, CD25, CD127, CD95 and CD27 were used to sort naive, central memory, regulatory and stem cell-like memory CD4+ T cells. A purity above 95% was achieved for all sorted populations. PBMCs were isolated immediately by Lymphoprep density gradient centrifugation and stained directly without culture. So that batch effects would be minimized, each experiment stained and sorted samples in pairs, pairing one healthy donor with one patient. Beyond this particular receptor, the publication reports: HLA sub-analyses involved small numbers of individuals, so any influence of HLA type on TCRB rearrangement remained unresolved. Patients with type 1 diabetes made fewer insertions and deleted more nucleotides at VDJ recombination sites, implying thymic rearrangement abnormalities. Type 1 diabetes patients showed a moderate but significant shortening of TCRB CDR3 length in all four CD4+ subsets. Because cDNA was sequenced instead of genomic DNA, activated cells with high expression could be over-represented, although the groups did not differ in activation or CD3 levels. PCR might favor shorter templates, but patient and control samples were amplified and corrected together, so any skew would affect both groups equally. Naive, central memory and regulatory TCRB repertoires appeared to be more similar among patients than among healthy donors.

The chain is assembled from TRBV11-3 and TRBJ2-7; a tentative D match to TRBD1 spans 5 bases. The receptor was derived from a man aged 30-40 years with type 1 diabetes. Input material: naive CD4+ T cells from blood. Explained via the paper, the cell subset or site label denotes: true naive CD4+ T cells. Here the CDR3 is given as CASSLQGGDEQYF. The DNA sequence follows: TGTGCCAGCAGCTTACAGGGTGGCGACGAGCAGTACTTC.